This T cell receptor (beta chain) was sequenced for a study of control samples from healthy donors and cancer patients. Sequencing used immunoSEQ multiplex PCR; TCRdb keeps in-frame clones, though not all of them. This table holds 150,000 to 200,000 clones, 85% to 90% found once. The CDR3 sequence is 13 residues long. The V and J ends lost 2 bases and 1 base respectively, with 6 bases between them. Germline assignment: CDR1 SGHRS and CDR2 YFSETQ. Input material: blood. The receptor was isolated from a woman aged 30 to 39 in good health. J is TRBJ1-1 and V is TRBV5-1, with D unresolved. CDR3 amino acids: CASSFRKNTEAFF. The CDR3, as DNA: TGCGCCAGCAGCTTTCGGAAGAACACTGAAGCTTTCTTT. Variable domain in full (rest from reference TRBV5-1 and TRBJ1-1): KAGVTQTPRYLIKTRGQQVTLSCSPISGHRSVSWYQQTPGQGLQFLFEYFSETQRNKGNFPGRFSGRQFSNSRSEMNVSTLELGDSALYLCASSFRKNTEAFFGQGTRLTVV.